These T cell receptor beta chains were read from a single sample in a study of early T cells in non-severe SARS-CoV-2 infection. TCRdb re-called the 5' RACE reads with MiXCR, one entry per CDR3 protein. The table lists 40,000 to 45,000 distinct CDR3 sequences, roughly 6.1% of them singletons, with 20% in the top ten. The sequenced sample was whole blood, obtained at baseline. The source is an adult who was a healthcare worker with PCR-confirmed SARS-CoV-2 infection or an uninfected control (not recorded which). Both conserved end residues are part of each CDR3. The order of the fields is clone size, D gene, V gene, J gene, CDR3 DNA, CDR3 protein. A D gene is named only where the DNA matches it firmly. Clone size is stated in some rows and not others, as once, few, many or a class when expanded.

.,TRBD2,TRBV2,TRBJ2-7,TGTGCCAGCAGACGTCAAGCGGGAGGTTCTAACGAGCAGTACTTC,CASRRQAGGSNEQYF
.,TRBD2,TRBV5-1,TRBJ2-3,TGCGCCAGCAGCTTTCCTAGCGGGGCACCCACAGATACGCAGTATTTT,CASSFPSGAPTDTQYF
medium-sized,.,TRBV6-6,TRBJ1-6,TGTGCCAGCAGTTCCCTCGGGACATCTGGTTCACCCCTCCACTTT,CASSSLGTSGSPLHF
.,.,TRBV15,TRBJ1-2,TGTGCCACCAGCGGGGGATTTAACTATGGCTACACCTTC,CATSGGFNYGYTF
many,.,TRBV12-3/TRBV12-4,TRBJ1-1,TGTGCCAGCAGTTTGCAGGGTACCACTGAAGCTTTCTTT,CASSLQGTTEAFF
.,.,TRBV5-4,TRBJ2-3,TGTGCCAGCACCTTGGGGGGCCTAAGCACAGATACGCAGTATTTT,CASTLGGLSTDTQYF
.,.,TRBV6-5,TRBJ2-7,TGTGCCAGCAGTTCAGCCAAAGCGATATTAGTCTCCTACGAGCAGTACTTC,CASSSAKAILVSYEQYF
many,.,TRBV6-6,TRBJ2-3,TGTGCCAGCAGTTACGACGAAACAGATACGCAGTATTTT,CASSYDETDTQYF
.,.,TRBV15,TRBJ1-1,TGTGCCACCAGCAGAGATCGAGGAGGCACTGAAGCTTTCTTT,CATSRDRGGTEAFF
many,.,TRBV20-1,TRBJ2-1,TGCAGTGCTAGGCCCCCGAAGCGGGACACATACAATGAGCAGTTCTTC,CSARPPKRDTYNEQFF
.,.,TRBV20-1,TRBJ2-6,TGCAGTGCTAGAGATCCTTCGTCTGGGGCCAACGTCCTGACTTTC,CSARDPSSGANVLTF
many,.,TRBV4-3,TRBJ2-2,TGCGCCAGCAGCCAAGTTAGCGGCACCGGGGAGCTGTTTTTT,CASSQVSGTGELFF
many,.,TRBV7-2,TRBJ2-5,TGTGCCAGCAGCCACAGGAGGGCCGAGACCCAGTACTTC,CASSHRRAETQYF
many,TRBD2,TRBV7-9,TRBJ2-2,TGTGCCAGCAGACCGACTAGCGGAAACACCGGGGAGCTGTTTTTT,CASRPTSGNTGELFF
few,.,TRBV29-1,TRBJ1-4,TGCAGCGTCGTCCTACAGGGAACGACTAATGAAAAACTGTTTTTT,CSVVLQGTTNEKLFF
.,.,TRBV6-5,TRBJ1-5,TGTGCCAGCAGTTACGGGGGGTCCCAGCCCCAGCATTTT,CASSYGGSQPQHF
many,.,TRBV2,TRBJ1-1,TGTGCCAGCACCCGACAGCTTGAAGCTTTCTTT,CASTRQLEAFF
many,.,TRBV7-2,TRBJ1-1,TGTGCCAGCAGCTTATATACTGAAGCTTTCTTT,CASSLYTEAFF
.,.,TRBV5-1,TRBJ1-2,TGCGCCAGCAGCTTGCCGCTGGCCCTCGGTGGCTACACCTTC,CASSLPLALGGYTF
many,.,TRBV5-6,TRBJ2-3,TGTGCCAGCAGCTTGGACCCAGGAGGGAGGACAGATACGCAGTATTTT,CASSLDPGGRTDTQYF
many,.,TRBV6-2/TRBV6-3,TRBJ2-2,TGTGCCAGCAAAATTAGCGGCACCGGGGAGCTGTTTTTT,CASKISGTGELFF
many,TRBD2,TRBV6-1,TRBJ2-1,TGTGCCAGCAGTGCCGAGACTAGCGACTACAATGAGCAGTTCTTC,CASSAETSDYNEQFF